These 13 T cell receptor beta chains were all obtained from the same sample, sequenced in a study of radiation and T cells in renal cell carcinoma. The time point: baseline pretreatment blood. Treatment of the sample: 15 Gy SBRT to primary tumor, nephrectomy 4 weeks later. Sequenced by immunoSEQ multiplex PCR; TCRdb stores in-frame clones only, minus some. The data contain around 140,000 clones, around four fifths of them seen just once; the ten biggest clones take up around 21%. The sequencing here drew on blood, taken from a patient whose treatment included radiotherapy and nephrectomy. The source of these receptors is a woman aged 50 to 60 with renal cell carcinoma.

This sequence joins TRBV4-3 and TRBJ2-7; possible D gene TRBD2, 6 bases. The germline CDR1 and CDR2 sequences are LGHNA and YSLEER. Trimming pared 1 base from V and 6 bases from J, leaving 10 bases between. CDR3 length: 13 amino acids. The CDR3 sequence is CASSQGGGGEQYF. In DNA form, the CDR3 reads TGCGCCAGCAGCCAAGGGGGAGGAGGCGAGCAGTACTTC.

The V gene is TRBV19, the J gene TRBJ1-3; D perhaps matches TRBD1 (5 bases). V gave up 5 bases and J gave up 0 bases, with 14 bases separating them. Germline V gene data show CDR1 as LNHDA and CDR2 as SQIVND (reference sequence). The CDR3 consists of 16 residues. CDR3 coding DNA: TGTGCCAGTAGTCTCCCAGGGCAATACTCTGGAAACACCATATATTTT. Amino acid sequence: CASSLPGQYSGNTIYF.

The genes are TRBV27 and TRBJ1-3, with D uncertain. The CDR3 is made up of 16 amino acids. From germline, CDR1 is MNHEY and CDR2 SMNVEV (reference sequence). Deletions cut 8 bases from V and 0 bases from J, with 17 bases between. The CDR3 protein is CASPNTGGGSGNTIYF. DNA for the CDR3: TGTGCCAGCCCGAACACCGGTGGAGGCTCTGGAAACACCATATATTTT.

V usage is TRBV5-6 and J usage is TRBJ1-4; D not certain. Between the trimmed V and J ends, which lost 0 bases and 3 bases, there was a span of 9 bases. CDR1 and CDR2 from the germline V gene are SGHDT and YYEEEE. CDR3 length: 15 amino acids. The CDR3 DNA follows: TGTGCCAGCAGCTTGGTAACAGCATCTAATGAAAAACTGTTTTTT. This encodes CASSLVTASNEKLFF.

The chain uses TRBV2 and TRBJ1-4, with D maybe TRBD1 (5 bases). The length of the CDR3 is 14 residues. The germline gives CDR1 SNHLY, CDR2 FYNNEI. Trimming left V 1 base short and J 4 bases short, with 7 bases between. The CDR3 bases are TGTGCCAGCAGTGAAGGACAGTTTAATGAAAAACTGTTTTTT. The encoded protein is CASSEGQFNEKLFF.

The chain recombines TRBV7-2 with TRBJ1-1; D not resolved. Looked up from germline, CDR1 is SGHTA and CDR2 is FQGNSA. The CDR3 has 15 amino acids. The V end was cut by 2 bases, the J end by 4 bases, with 14 bases between. The CDR3 DNA reads TGTGCCAGCAGCTTATGGGGTTCCGCCACCACTGAAGCTTTCTTT. Translated: CASSLWGSATTEAFF. The variable domain in full, with the rest retrieved from reference TRBV7-2 and TRBJ1-1, is GAGVSQSPSNKVTEKGKDVELRCDPISGHTALYWYRQSLGQGLEFLIYFQGNSAPDKSGLPSDRFSAERTGGSVSTLTIQRTQQEDSAVYLCASSLWGSATTEAFFGQGTRLTVV.

The chain links TRBV7-2 to TRBJ2-3, with D possibly called TRBD1 or TRBD2 (5 bases each). The CDR3 consists of 12 residues. The V gene lost 6 bases and the J gene lost 7 bases, with 11 bases spanning the gap. Germline-derived CDR1 and CDR2 are SGHTA and FQGNSA. The CDR3 DNA sequence: TGTGCCAGCAGACAGGACTCGCATACGCAGTATTTT. This codes for CASRQDSHTQYF.

The rearrangement links TRBV19 to TRBJ1-5; no firm D call. This CDR3 has 14 amino acids. Per the germline V gene, CDR1 is LNHDA and CDR2 is SQIVND (reference sequence). Trimming removed 9 bases at V and 0 bases at J, with 12 bases between. CDR3: CASSRDNSNQPQHF. In DNA form, the CDR3 reads TGTGCCAGCTCTCGGGATAATAGCAATCAGCCCCAGCATTTT.

This chain connects TRBV4-3 to TRBJ2-7; D possibly corresponds to TRBD1 (5 bases). V dropped 3 bases and J dropped 1 base, with 13 bases sitting between them. The CDR3 runs 15 residues. CDR1 is LGHNA, CDR2 YSLEER, per germline. CDR3 nucleotide sequence: TGCGCCAGCAGCCAGACGACAGTTTCTTCCTACGAGCAGTACTTC. It codes for CASSQTTVSSYEQYF.

This clone has a single count. The CDR3 here is CASRRGGDYGYTF. CDR3 DNA: TGTGCCAGTCGGAGGGGAGGTGACTATGGCTACACCTTC. The chain recombines TRBV6-5 with TRBJ1-2, with D possibly being TRBD1 (5 bases). Trimming left V 9 bases short and J 3 bases short, with 14 bases between. Germline V gene sequence: CDR1 MNHEY, CDR2 SVGAGI. The CDR3 sequence is 13 residues long.

This chain connects TRBV7-2 to TRBJ1-2; D remains unclear. The CDR3 loop spans 13 amino acids. The V and J ends lost 4 bases and 8 bases respectively, with 14 bases between them. Germline loops: CDR1 SGHTA, CDR2 FQGNSA. The DNA for the CDR3 is TGTGCCAGCAGCTCCTTTGGGAAGGAGGGCTACACCTTC. This translates into CASSSFGKEGYTF.

The rearrangement uses TRBV15 and TRBJ1-2, with a possible D match to TRBD1 (5 bases). V dropped 1 base and J dropped 6 bases, with 12 bases sitting between them. CDR1 is LNHNV, CDR2 YYDKDF, per germline (reference sequence). The CDR3 has 14 residues. The CDR3 DNA sequence: TGTGCCACCAGCAGAGGACAGTCTTTCGATGGCTACACCTTC. Its translation is CATSRGQSFDGYTF.

V gene TRBV29-1 combines with J gene TRBJ1-3; D gene unclear. In germline, CDR1 is SQVTM, CDR2 ANQGSEA. The CDR3 is made up of 12 amino acids. V dropped 4 bases and J dropped 4 bases, with 8 bases sitting between them. The CDR3 bases are TGCAGCGTTGTCGCAGCCGGAAACACCATATATTTT. Amino acids: CSVVAAGNTIYF.